Shown below are 21 T cell receptor beta chains from a single sample sequenced in a study of cytomegalovirus exposure and HLA in healthy donors (dated 2017 in TCRdb). The library was generated by the immunoSEQ multiplex PCR assay. The multiplex PCR relied on a mix of 60 forward primers for TCR Vbeta segments and 13 reverse primers for TCR Jbeta segments. TCRdb's version of the immuneACCESS table is confined to in-frame rearrangements and falls short of the full clone set. An unresolved V gene accounts for under half of the shortfall where checked; the remainder is of unknown origin. The sample contains 90,000 to 130,000 clones, approximately 58% of them found a single time. 2.2% of the sample lies in the top ten. The sequenced sample was PBMCs. The origin of the receptors is a woman aged 25 to 39 in good health and CMV-seronegative.

This rearrangement joins TRBV4-3 to TRBJ1-1; TRBD1 is a possible D gene (6 bases). Germline CDR1 and CDR2: LGHNA and YSLEER. The V end lost 0 bases, the J end lost 8 bases, and 10 bases lay between the germline ends. CDR3 length equals 13 residues. The CDR3 sequence: CASSQDPQGEAFF. The CDR3 region has the DNA TGCGCCAGCAGCCAAGATCCTCAGGGGGAAGCTTTCTTT.

This sequence joins TRBV9 and TRBJ2-7, with 10 bases that match TRBD2. Trimming cost V 0 bases and J 6 bases; bases outside gene matches: 6. There are 15 residues in the CDR3. Germline CDR1 SGDLS, CDR2 YYNGEE. The CDR3 is CASSVGASGSGEQYF. CDR3 bases: TGTGCCAGCAGCGTAGGTGCTAGCGGGAGCGGCGAGCAGTACTTC.

This sequence joins TRBV5-6 and TRBJ2-7; 7 bases agree with TRBD1. Germline loops: CDR1 SGHDT, CDR2 YYEEEE. The CDR3 has 14 residues. V was pared by 4 bases and J by 2 bases, with 6 bases of the junction left unmatched. CDR3 DNA: TGTGCCAGCAGCAACGGACAGGCGGCCTACGAGCAGTACTTC. The encoded protein is CASSNGQAAYEQYF.

J is TRBJ2-1 and V is TRBV30; 10 bases are shared with TRBD2. This CDR3 spans 14 amino acids. V lost 0 bases and J lost 7; bases outside the gene matches: 3. Per germline, CDR1 GTSNPN and CDR2 SVGIG (reference sequence). The CDR3 reads CAWSVLTSGNEQFF. CDR3 DNA: TGTGCCTGGAGTGTACTGACTAGCGGGAATGAGCAGTTCTTC.

The chain combines TRBV19 with TRBJ2-7; D not resolved. The germline gives CDR1 LNHDA, CDR2 SQIVND (reference sequence). V was clipped by 1 base and J by 1 base, with 8 bases between them. The CDR3 runs to 14 residues. CDR3: CASSIGGESYEQYF. The DNA of the CDR3 is TGTGCCAGTAGTATAGGTGGAGAGTCCTACGAGCAGTACTTC.

This clone was recorded a few times. The rearrangement links TRBV9 to TRBJ2-3, with 7 bases identical to TRBD1. Germline values: CDR1 SGDLS, CDR2 YYNGEE. V gave up 2 bases and J gave up 3 bases; unmatched junction bases: 6. The CDR3 covers 15 residues. This chain's CDR3 is CASSVGRGWTDTQYF. Written as DNA, the CDR3 is TGTGCCAGCAGCGTCGGCAGGGGGTGGACAGATACGCAGTATTTT.

With regard to this clone: The same CDR3 arises from other DNA sequences in this sample as well. The chain has TRBV5-1 and TRBJ1-6; 9 bases agree with TRBD1. Germline lookup yields CDR1 SGHRS and CDR2 YFSETQ. Trimming at V came to 4 bases and at J to 7 bases, leaving 3 bases not matched to a gene. This CDR3 contains 14 residues. CDR3 residues: CASSLGQGNSPLHF. The CDR3 DNA is TGCGCCAGCAGCCTCGGACAGGGGAATTCACCCCTCCACTTT. Complete variable domain (other parts from reference TRBV5-1 and TRBJ1-6): KAGVTQTPRYLIKTRGQQVTLSCSPISGHRSVSWYQQTPGQGLQFLFEYFSETQRNKGNFPGRFSGRQFSNSRSEMNVSTLELGDSALYLCASSLGQGNSPLHFGNGTRLTVT.

This clone has more than one count but fewer than ten. This sample includes further DNA sequences coding for the same CDR3. The gene calls are TRBV4-1 and TRBJ2-2; D might be TRBD1 (5 bases). Trimming removed 0 bases at V and 4 bases at J, with 6 bases between. The CDR3 has 14 residues. Looked up from germline, CDR1 is MGHRA and CDR2 is YSYEKL. The CDR3 DNA sequence: TGCGCCAGCAGCCAAGATCAGGGCACCGGGGAGCTGTTTTTT. It encodes CASSQDQGTGELFF.

This clone was counted once. V is TRBV5-4 and J is TRBJ2-5; TRBD1 matches 10 bases. Judging by the DNA end, TRBJ2-7 fits better; the J call may be wrong. From germline, CDR1 is SGHNT and CDR2 YYREEE (reference sequence). The CDR3 length is 14 residues. The CDR3 is CASSSRDRGYEQYF. CDR3 in DNA: TGTGCCAGCAGCTCCCGGGACAGGGGCTACGAGCAGTACTTC.

As concerns this clone: A read error may produce the germline difference seen at one junction end. This rearrangement joins TRBV7-7 to TRBJ2-3, with TRBD2 identical over 13 bases. This CDR3 has 18 amino acids. CDR1 is SSHAT, CDR2 FNYEAQ, per germline (reference sequence). DNA of the CDR3: TGTGCTAGCAGCCCGGGACTAGCGGGATATTGGGGCACAGATACGCAGTATTTT. As protein: CASSPGLAGYWGTDTQYF.

The chain recombines TRBV19 with TRBJ2-7; 7 positions agree with TRBD1. After removal of 3 bases from V and 2 bases from J, the junction contained 7 bases not matched to a gene. The germline V gene encodes CDR1 LNHDA and CDR2 SQIVND (reference sequence). There are 15 residues in the CDR3. Written as DNA, the CDR3 is TGTGCCAGTAGTATGACAGGGTGGCCTACCTACGAGCAGTACTTC. Translating gives CASSMTGWPTYEQYF.

The V gene is TRBV2, the J gene TRBJ1-1; D is unresolved. Trimming removed 2 bases from V and 11 bases from J, with 12 bases in between. The CDR3 is made up of 12 amino acids. CDR1 SNHLY and CDR2 FYNNEI come from the germline V gene. CDR3 sequence: CASSEITPRAFF. In DNA form, the CDR3 reads TGTGCCAGCAGTGAAATTACTCCGAGGGCTTTCTTT. Complete variable domain (other parts from reference TRBV2 and TRBJ1-1): EPEVTQTPSHQVTQMGQEVILRCVPISNHLYFYWYRQILGQKVEFLVSFYNNEISEKSEIFDDQFSVERPDGSNFTLKIRSTKLEDSAMYFCASSEITPRAFFGQGTRLTVV.

This sequence joins TRBV11-3 and TRBJ2-7, with TRBD2 matching 15 bases. After removal of 3 bases from V and 4 bases from J, the junction contained 7 bases not matched to a gene. Germline CDR1 SGHNT, CDR2 YENEEA. CDR3 length: 17 residues. The CDR3 loop reads CASSFNSGTSGRYEQYF. DNA of the CDR3: TGTGCCAGCAGCTTCAACTCCGGGACTAGCGGGAGGTACGAGCAGTACTTC.

The gene calls are TRBV28 and TRBJ2-5; a weak D match, TRBD1 (7 bases). In germline, CDR1 is MDHEN, CDR2 SYDVKM. With 1 base removed from V and 5 bases from J, the gap between germline ends came to 8 bases. This CDR3 has 13 residues. CDR3 protein: CASSLSGGETQYF. Written as DNA, the CDR3 is TGTGCCAGCAGTTTATCAGGGGGGGAGACCCAGTACTTC.

Only a few counts were recorded for this clone. The chain has TRBV28 and TRBJ1-4; 9 nucleotides align to TRBD1. This CDR3 is 16 amino acids long. With V trimmed by 5 bases and J by 3 bases, 7 bases remained unmatched. Germline assignment: CDR1 MDHEN and CDR2 SYDVKM. Written as DNA, the CDR3 is TGTGCCAGCAGTGAGGGGACAGGGATCGCTAATGAAAAACTGTTTTTT. Protein product: CASSEGTGIANEKLFF.

The V and J genes are TRBV19 and TRBJ2-3; the match to TRBD1 covers 8 bases. Germline CDR1 is LNHDA and CDR2 is SQIVND (reference sequence). This CDR3 region has 15 residues. Trimming at V came to 5 bases and at J to 0 bases, leaving 4 bases not matched to a gene. The CDR3: CASSLTGGSTDTQYF. The CDR3 coding sequence is TGTGCCAGTAGTTTAACAGGGGGGAGCACAGATACGCAGTATTTT. The variable domain in full, with the rest retrieved from reference TRBV19 and TRBJ2-3, is DGGITQSPKYLFRKEGQNVTLSCEQNLNHDAMYWYRQDPGQGLRLIYYSQIVNDFQKGDIAEGYSVSREKKESFPLTVTSAQKNPTAFYLCASSLTGGSTDTQYFGPGTRLTVL.

The chain is built from TRBV7-2 and TRBJ2-7, with 10 bases lining up with TRBD2. This CDR3 comprises 16 residues. J was trimmed by 4 bases and V by 5 bases; bases with no gene match: 11. Germline V gene lookup returns CDR1 SGHTA and CDR2 FQGNSA. CDR3 DNA: TGTGCCAGCAGCGGCGGGGCTAGCGGGAGTCAATACGAGCAGTACTTC. This sequence encodes CASSGGASGSQYEQYF.

The chain combines TRBV19 with TRBJ1-5; 7 bases fit TRBD1. This CDR3 has 14 amino acids. Germline V CDR1 and CDR2: LNHDA, SQIVND (reference sequence). Unmatched junction bases numbered 6, after V lost 4 bases and J lost 6 bases. The CDR3 DNA reads as TGTGCCAGTAGTACCGACAGGGCGCGTCAGCCCCAGCATTTT. As protein: CASSTDRARQPQHF.

The CDR3 DNA reads as TGTGCCAGCAGCCCGCTAGGACAGGCGTACGGGGAGCTGTTTTTT. Translated: CASSPLGQAYGELFF. J is TRBJ2-2 and V is TRBV9; 7 bases line up with TRBD1. Germline V lookup: CDR1 SGDLS, CDR2 YYNGEE. This CDR3 comprises 15 residues. With 4 bases clipped from V and 7 bases from J, the junction kept 10 bases outside the gene matches.

Remarks on this clone: One junction end disagrees with the germline gene, perhaps due to a read error. The chain couples TRBV7-7 to TRBJ2-5; D is unresolved. From germline, CDR1 is SSHAT and CDR2 FNYEAQ (reference sequence). This CDR3 is built from 13 residues. CDR3 nucleotides: TGTGCTAGCAGCCCGCAGATCCAAGAGACCCAGTACTTC. Translation gives CASSPQIQETQYF.

This clone was recorded a few times. The V gene is TRBV5-1, the J gene TRBJ2-2; 9 nucleotides align to TRBD1. The CDR3 has 15 residues. CDR1 is SGHRS and CDR2 is YFSETQ in the germline V gene. The ends lost 4 bases at V and 5 bases at J; junction bases unmatched: 6. The CDR3 sequence is CASSTQGALTGELFF. The CDR3 nucleotides are TGCGCCAGCAGCACACAGGGGGCGCTGACCGGGGAGCTGTTTTTT.